Given below is one TCR beta chain in context. PCR employed 60 Vbeta and 13 Jbeta primers. Assay: immunoSEQ multiplex PCR; the TCRdb copy retains only in-frame clones and omits some. The sample holds some 150,000 clones, just under 80% seen once. The source of the sample is a study of cytomegalovirus exposure and HLA in healthy donors. The CDR3 spans 15 residues. V lost 10 bases to trimming and J lost 1 base; unmatched junction nucleotides: 5. Germline CDR1 reads MDHEN; CDR2 reads SYDVKM. The chain uses TRBV28 and TRBJ1-3, with 12 bases lining up with TRBD1. Sequencing was carried out using PBMCs. The sequence was collected from a woman in her fifties or sixties in good health and CMV-seronegative. The CDR3 nucleotides read TGTGCCACCGGGACAGGGGGCGCGTCTGGAAACACCATATATTTT. Translation gives CATGTGGASGNTIYF.